This entry describes one TCR beta chain. This sample was taken from a study of blood T cell repertoires in COVID-19. The wider study: Spain, Italy and the United States supplied samples that represented acute and convalescent COVID-19. Sources were T cells, B-cell-depleted T cells, or PBMCs; the material itself was cDNA or gDNA.

Authors' analysis steps: The assay estimated nucleated cells by amplifying reference gene primers. The method was immunoSEQ multiplex PCR; TCRdb's version includes in-frame clones alone and lacks a portion of them. The V and J calls and clone size were taken over from that table, and D and trimming were inferred from the DNA. The sample consists of tens of thousands of clones, roughly 82% of them appearing once. Per germline, CDR1 LNHDA and CDR2 SQIVND (reference sequence). The germline V and J ends were trimmed by 9 bases and 4 bases, with 12 bases remaining between them. The CDR3 consists of 12 residues.

The J gene is TRBJ1-2, the V gene TRBV19, with D maybe TRBD1 (6 bases). Sequencing input: peripheral blood. The clonotype comes from a woman aged 80 or over with acute or convalescent COVID-19. CDR3 bases: TGTGCCAGCCAAGACAGGATCTATGGCTACACCTTC. As protein: CASQDRIYGYTF.